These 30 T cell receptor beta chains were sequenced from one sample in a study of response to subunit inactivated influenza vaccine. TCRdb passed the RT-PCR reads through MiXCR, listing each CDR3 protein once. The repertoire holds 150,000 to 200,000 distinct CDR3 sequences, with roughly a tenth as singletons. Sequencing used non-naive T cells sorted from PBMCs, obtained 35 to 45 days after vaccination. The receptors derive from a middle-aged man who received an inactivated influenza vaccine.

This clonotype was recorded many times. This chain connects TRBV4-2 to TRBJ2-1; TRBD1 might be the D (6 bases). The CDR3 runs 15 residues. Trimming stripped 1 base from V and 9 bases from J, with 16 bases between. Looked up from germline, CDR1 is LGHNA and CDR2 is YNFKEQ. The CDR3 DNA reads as TGTGCCAGCAGCCAAGGTGGGAACAGGGCGGTTGAGCAGTTCTTC. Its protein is CASSQGGNRAVEQFF.

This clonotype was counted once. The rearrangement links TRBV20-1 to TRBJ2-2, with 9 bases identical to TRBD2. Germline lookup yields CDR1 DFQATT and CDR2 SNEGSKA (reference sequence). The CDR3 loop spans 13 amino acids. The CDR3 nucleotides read TGCTCGACTAGCGGAAAGAACACCGGGGAGCTGTTTTTT. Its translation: CSTSGKNTGELFF.

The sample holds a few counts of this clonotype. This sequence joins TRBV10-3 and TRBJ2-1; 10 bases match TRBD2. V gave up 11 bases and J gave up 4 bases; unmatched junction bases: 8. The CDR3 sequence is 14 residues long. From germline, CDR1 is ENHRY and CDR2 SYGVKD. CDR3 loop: CAVLAGTSYNEQFF. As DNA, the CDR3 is TGTGCCGTACTAGCGGGGACTTCGTACAATGAGCAGTTCTTC.

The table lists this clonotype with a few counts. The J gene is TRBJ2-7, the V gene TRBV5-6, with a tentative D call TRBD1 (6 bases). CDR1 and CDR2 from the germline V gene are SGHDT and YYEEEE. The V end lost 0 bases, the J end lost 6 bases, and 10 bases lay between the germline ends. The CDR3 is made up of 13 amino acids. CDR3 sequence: CASSLVGRGEQYF. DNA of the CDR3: TGTGCCAGCAGCTTGGTGGGCAGGGGCGAGCAGTACTTC. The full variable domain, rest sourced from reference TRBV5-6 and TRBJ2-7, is DAGVTQSPTHLIKTRGQQVTLRCSPKSGHDTVSWYQQALGQGPQFIFQYYEEEERQRGNFPDRFSGHQFPNYSSELNVNALLLGDSALYLCASSLVGRGEQYFGPGTRLTVT.

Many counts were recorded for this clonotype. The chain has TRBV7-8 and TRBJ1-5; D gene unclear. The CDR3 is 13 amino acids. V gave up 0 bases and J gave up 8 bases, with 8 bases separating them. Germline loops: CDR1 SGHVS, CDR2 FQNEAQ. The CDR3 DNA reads TGTGCCAGCAGCTTAGCAGGACTGAAGCCCCAGCATTTT. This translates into CASSLAGLKPQHF.

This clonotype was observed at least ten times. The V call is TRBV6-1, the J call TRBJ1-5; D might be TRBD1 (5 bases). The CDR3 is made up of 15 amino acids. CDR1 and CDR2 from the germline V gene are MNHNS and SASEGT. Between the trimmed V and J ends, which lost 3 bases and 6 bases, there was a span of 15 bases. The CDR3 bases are TGTGCCAGCAGTGAGGGACTGATGAGTAGTCAGCCCCAGCATTTT. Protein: CASSEGLMSSQPQHF.

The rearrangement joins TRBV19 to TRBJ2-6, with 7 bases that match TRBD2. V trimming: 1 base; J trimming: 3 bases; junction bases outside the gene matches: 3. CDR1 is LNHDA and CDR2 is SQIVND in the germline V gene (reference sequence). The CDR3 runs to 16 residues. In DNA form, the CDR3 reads TGTGCCAGTAGTATAGTGACTAGCTATGGGGCCAACGTCCTGACTTTC. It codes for CASSIVTSYGANVLTF.

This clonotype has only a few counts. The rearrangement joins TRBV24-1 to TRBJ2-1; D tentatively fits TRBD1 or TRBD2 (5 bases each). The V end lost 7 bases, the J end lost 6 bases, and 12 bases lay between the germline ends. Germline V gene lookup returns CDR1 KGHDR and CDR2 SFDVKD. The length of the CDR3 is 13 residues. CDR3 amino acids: CATSERGLNEQFF. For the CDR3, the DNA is TGTGCCACCAGCGAGAGGGGCCTCAATGAGCAGTTCTTC.

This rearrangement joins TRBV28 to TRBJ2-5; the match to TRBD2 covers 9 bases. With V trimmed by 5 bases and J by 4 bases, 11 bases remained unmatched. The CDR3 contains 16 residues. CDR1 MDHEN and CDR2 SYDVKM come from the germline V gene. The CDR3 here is CASSQGGGGALETQYF. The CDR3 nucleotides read TGTGCCAGCAGTCAAGGCGGGGGGGGAGCCCTAGAGACCCAGTACTTC.

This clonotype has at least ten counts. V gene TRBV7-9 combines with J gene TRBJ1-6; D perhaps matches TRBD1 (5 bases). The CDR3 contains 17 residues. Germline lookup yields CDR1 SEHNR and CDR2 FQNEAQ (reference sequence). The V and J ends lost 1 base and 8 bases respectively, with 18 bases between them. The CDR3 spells CASSLGPPREKDSPLHF. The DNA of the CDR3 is TGTGCCAGCAGCTTAGGCCCCCCCAGGGAGAAGGATTCACCCCTCCACTTT.

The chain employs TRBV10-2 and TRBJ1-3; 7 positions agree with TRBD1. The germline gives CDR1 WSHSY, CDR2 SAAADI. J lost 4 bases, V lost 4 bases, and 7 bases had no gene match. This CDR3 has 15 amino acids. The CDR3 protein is CASSGTGVIGNTIYF. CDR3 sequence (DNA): TGCGCCAGCAGTGGTACAGGGGTTATCGGAAACACCATATATTTT.

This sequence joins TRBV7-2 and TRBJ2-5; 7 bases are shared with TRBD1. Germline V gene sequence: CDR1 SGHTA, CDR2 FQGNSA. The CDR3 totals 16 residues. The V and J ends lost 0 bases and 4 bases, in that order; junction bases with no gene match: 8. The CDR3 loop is CASSLAQAGGRETQYF. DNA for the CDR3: TGTGCCAGCAGCTTAGCGCAGGCAGGGGGAAGAGAGACCCAGTACTTC.

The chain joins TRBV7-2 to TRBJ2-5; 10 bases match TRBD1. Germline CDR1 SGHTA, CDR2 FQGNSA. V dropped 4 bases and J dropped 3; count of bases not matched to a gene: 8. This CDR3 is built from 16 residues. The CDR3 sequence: CASSSMTGGAEETQYF. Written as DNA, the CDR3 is TGTGCCAGCAGCTCCATGACAGGGGGCGCAGAAGAGACCCAGTACTTC.

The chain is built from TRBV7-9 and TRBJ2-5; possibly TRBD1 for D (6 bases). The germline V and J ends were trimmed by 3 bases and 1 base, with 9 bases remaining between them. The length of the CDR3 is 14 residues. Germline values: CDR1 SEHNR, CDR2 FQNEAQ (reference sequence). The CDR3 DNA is TGTGCCAGCAGCTTGGGGGCCAGCCAAGAGACCCAGTACTTC. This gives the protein CASSLGASQETQYF.

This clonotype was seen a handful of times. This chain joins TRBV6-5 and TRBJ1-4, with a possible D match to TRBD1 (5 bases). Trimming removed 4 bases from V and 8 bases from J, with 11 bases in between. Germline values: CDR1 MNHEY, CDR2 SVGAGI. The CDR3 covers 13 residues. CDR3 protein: CASSLAGQEKLFF. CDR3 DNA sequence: TGTGCCAGCAGTTTGGCAGGGCAGGAAAAACTGTTTTTT.

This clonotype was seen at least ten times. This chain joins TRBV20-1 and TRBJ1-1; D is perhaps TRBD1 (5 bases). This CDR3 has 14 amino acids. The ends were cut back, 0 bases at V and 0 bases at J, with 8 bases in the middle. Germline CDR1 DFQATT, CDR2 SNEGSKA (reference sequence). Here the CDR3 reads CSARDQGLNTEAFF. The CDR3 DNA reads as TGCAGTGCTAGAGACCAGGGTCTGAACACTGAAGCTTTCTTT.

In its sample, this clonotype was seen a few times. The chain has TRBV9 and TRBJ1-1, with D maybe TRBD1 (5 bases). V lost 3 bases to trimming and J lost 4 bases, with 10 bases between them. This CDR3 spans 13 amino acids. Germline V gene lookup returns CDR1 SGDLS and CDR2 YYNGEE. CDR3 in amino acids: CASSAGRGTEAFF. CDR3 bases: TGTGCCAGCAGCGCGGGACGGGGCACTGAAGCTTTCTTT.

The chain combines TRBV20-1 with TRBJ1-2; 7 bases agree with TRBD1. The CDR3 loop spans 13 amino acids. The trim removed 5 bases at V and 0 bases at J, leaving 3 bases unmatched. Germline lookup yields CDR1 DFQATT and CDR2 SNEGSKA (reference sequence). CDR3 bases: TGCAGTGCTTGGGACAGTTCTAACTATGGCTACACCTTC. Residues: CSAWDSSNYGYTF.

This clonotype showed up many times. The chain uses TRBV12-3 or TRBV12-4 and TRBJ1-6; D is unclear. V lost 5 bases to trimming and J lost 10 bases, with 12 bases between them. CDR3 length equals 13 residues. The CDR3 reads CASSDAGSSPLHF. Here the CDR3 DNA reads TGTGCCAGCAGTGACGCGGGCAGCTCACCCCTCCACTTT.

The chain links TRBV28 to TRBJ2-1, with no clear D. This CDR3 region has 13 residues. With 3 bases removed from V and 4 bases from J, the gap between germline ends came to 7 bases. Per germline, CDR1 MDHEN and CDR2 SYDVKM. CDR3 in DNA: TGTGCCAGCAGTTTCGGCTTATACAATGAGCAGTTCTTC. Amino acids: CASSFGLYNEQFF.

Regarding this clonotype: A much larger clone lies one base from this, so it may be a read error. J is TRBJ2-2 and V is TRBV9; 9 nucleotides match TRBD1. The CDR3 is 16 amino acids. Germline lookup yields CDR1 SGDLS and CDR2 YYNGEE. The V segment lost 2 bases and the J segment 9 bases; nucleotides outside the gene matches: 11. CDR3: CASSVGTGKGTRELFF. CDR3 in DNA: TGTGCCAGCAGCGTGGGGACAGGGAAGGGGACCAGGGAGCTGTTTTTT. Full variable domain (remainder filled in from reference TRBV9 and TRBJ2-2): DSGVTQTPKHLITATGQRVTLRCSPRSGDLSVYWYQQSLDQGLQFLIQYYNGEERAKGNILERFSAQQFPDLHSELNLSSLELGDSALYFCASSVGTGKGTRELFFGEGSRLTVL.

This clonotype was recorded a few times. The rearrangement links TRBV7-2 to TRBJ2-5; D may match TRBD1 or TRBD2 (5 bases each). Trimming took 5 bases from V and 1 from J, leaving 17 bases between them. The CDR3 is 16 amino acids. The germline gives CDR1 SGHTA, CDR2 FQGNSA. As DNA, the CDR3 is TGTGCCAGCAGCCTGGGACCTCTGAGAGGCCAAGAGACCCAGTACTTC. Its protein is CASSLGPLRGQETQYF.

Written as DNA, the CDR3 is TGTGCCAGCAGCGTAGCTTGGGGGCGAGAGACCCAGTACTTC. The encoded protein is CASSVAWGRETQYF. This chain links TRBV9 with TRBJ2-5; weak D call: TRBD1 (6 bases). The CDR3 totals 14 residues. The V gene's germline CDR1 is SGDLS and CDR2 YYNGEE. Trimming removed 0 bases at V and 4 bases at J, with 10 bases between.

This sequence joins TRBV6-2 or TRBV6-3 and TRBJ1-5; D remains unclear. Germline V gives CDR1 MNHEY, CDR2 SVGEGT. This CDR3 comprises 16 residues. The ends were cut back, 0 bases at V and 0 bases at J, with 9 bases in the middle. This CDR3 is CASSYSQGNSNQPQHF. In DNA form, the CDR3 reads TGTGCCAGCAGTTACTCGCAAGGGAATAGCAATCAGCCCCAGCATTTT.

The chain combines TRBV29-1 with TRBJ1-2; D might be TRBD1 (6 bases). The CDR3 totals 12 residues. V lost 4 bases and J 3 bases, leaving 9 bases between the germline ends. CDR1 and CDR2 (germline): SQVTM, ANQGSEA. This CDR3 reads CSVARTDYGYTF. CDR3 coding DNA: TGCAGCGTTGCTAGGACAGACTATGGCTACACCTTC.

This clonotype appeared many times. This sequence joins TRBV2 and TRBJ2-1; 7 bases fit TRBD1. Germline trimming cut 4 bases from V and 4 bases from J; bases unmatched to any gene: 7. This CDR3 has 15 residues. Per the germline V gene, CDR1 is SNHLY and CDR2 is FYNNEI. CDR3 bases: TGTGCCAGCAGTGTATTAGGGGGCAGATACAATGAGCAGTTCTTC. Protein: CASSVLGGRYNEQFF. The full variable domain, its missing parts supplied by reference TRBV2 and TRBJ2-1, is EPEVTQTPSHQVTQMGQEVILRCVPISNHLYFYWYRQILGQKVEFLVSFYNNEISEKSEIFDDQFSVERPDGSNFTLKIRSTKLEDSAMYFCASSVLGGRYNEQFFGPGTRLTVL.

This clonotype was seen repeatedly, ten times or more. The CDR3 protein is CASSPGGSSTGELFF. The CDR3 coding sequence is TGTGCCAGCAGCCCTGGCGGGAGTTCCACCGGGGAGCTGTTTTTT. The chain joins TRBV11-3 to TRBJ2-2, with 7 bases lining up with TRBD2. Per germline, CDR1 SGHNT and CDR2 YENEEA. V lost 5 bases to trimming and J lost 4 bases; unmatched junction nucleotides: 7. The CDR3 is 15 amino acids.

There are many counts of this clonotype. CDR3: CASLDGRKYNSPLHF. In DNA form, the CDR3 reads TGTGCCTCACTGGACGGACGTAAATATAATTCACCCCTCCACTTT. V gene TRBV12-3 or TRBV12-4 combines with J gene TRBJ1-6; D gene uncertain. The V end lost 11 bases, the J end lost 4 bases, and 18 bases lay between the germline ends. The CDR3 totals 15 residues.

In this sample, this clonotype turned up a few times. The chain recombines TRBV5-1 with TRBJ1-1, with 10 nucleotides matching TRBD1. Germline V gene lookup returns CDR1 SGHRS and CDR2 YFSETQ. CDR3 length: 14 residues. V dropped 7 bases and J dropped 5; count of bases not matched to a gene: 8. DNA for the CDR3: TGCGCCAGCGCAAGACAGGGGGCCGGTACTGAAGCTTTCTTT. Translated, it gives CASARQGAGTEAFF.

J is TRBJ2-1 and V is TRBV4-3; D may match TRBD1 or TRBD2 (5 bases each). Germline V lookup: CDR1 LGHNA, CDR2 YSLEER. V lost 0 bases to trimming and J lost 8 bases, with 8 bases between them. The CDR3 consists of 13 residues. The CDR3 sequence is CASSQDWGHEQFF. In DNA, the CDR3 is TGCGCCAGCAGCCAAGATTGGGGACATGAGCAGTTCTTC.